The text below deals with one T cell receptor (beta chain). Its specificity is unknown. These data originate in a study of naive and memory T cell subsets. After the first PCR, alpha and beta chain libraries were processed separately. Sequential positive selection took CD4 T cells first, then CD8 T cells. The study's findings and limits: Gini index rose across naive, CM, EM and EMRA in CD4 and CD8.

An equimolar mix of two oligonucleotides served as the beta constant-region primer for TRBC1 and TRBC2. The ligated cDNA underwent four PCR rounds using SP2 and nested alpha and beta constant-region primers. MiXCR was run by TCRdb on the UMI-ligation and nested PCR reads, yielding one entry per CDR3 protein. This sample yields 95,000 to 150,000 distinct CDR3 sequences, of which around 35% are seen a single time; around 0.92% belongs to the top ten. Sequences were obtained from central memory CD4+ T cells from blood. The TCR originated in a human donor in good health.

CDR3 in amino acids: CAISATDSPNGELFF. Written as DNA, the CDR3 is TGTGCCATCAGTGCCACCGACTCGCCCAACGGGGAGCTGTTTTTT. The chain is built from TRBV10-3 and TRBJ2-2; D is uncertain. The CDR3 has 15 amino acids. V gave up 4 bases and J gave up 7 bases, with 16 bases separating them. CDR1 is ENHRY and CDR2 is SYGVKD in the germline V gene.